There are a few counts of the clone carrying this T cell receptor (beta chain). This entry comes from a study of T-cell memory formation after mild COVID-19. Per the germline V gene, CDR1 is ENHRY and CDR2 is SYGVKD. V lost 4 bases, J lost 7 bases, and 14 bases lay in between. The CDR3 length is 15 residues. TCRdb processed the 5' RACE reads anew with MiXCR; each CDR3 protein has one entry. The repertoire holds a few hundred thousand distinct CDR3 sequences, with about 15% as singletons. The sequencing input was PBMCs or a T cell subset sorted from them (not recorded which). The V and J genes are TRBV10-3 and TRBJ1-6, with D possibly TRBD1 on 5 matching bases. The TCR sequence derives from a man aged 18 to 35 who had mild COVID-19 (a few samples of this study predate the infection). Cell type and time point are not known. CDR3 in DNA: TGTGCCATCAGTGGACAGACGCCAGGGAATTCACCCCTCCACTTT. Translated, it gives CAISGQTPGNSPLHF.